Shown below are 3 T cell receptor beta chains from a single sample sequenced in a study of T-cell memory formation after mild COVID-19. TCRdb reanalysed the 5' RACE reads using MiXCR and keeps one entry per CDR3 protein. The top ten clones hold approximately 13% of a sample with around 500,000 distinct CDR3 sequences, 15% to 20% of them seen once. The sample comprised PBMCs or a T cell subset sorted from them (not recorded which). Receptors originate from an adult woman who had mild COVID-19 (a few samples of this study predate the infection). Cell type and time point are not known.

This clonotype was picked up a small number of times. J is TRBJ2-1 and V is TRBV5-6; a possible D gene is TRBD2 (6 bases). The CDR3 loop spans 17 amino acids. The germline CDR1 and CDR2 sequences are SGHDT and YYEEEE. V lost 0 bases, J lost 8 bases, and 21 bases lay in between. In DNA form, the CDR3 reads TGTGCCAGCAGCTTGGTTTGGCGGGACTCCCCCGGGGATGAGCAGTTCTTC. Amino acids: CASSLVWRDSPGDEQFF.

The gene calls are TRBV2 and TRBJ1-1, with 7 bases that match TRBD1. The junction had 3 bases not matched to a gene; V was cut back by 7 bases and J by 4 bases. Germline CDR1 reads SNHLY; CDR2 reads FYNNEI. This CDR3 region has 12 residues. CDR3 in DNA: TGTGCCAGCACCACAGGGGTCACTGAAGCTTTCTTT. Translated, it gives CASTTGVTEAFF.

This clonotype appeared a few times. The chain joins TRBV12-3 or TRBV12-4 to TRBJ2-5; tentatively, D is TRBD2 (5 bases). This CDR3 region has 12 residues. V was pared by 6 bases and J by 5 bases, with 10 bases between. The CDR3 is CASRSGEETQYF. For the CDR3, the DNA is TGTGCCAGCAGGAGTGGGGAGGAGACCCAGTACTTC.